The clone carrying this T cell receptor beta chain was observed at least ten times. Its antigen remains unknown. This specimen belongs to a study of CD8+CD57+ T cells in acquired aplastic anemia. Study overall: The mean DNA yield obtained from sorted CD4+ and CD8+ cells came to roughly 3.4 ug. Healthy donors averaged about 11 million reads for CD4+ cells.

Genomic DNA templated the TCR beta VDJ and CDR3 profiling. TCRdb redid the calling of the reads with MiXCR, one entry per CDR3 protein. The sample records roughly 150,000 distinct CDR3 sequences, 35% to 55% being singletons. V was trimmed by 5 bases and J by 0 bases, leaving 17 bases between them. This CDR3 has 16 amino acids. Overall study results and limits: The number of CD8+ CDR3 sequences shared by patients and controls was roughly 30.

Sequenced: sorted CD4+, CD8+, or CD8+CD57+ T cells (not recorded which) from PBMCs. The chain couples TRBV12-3 or TRBV12-4 to TRBJ2-7; a possible D gene is TRBD1 (5 bases). The receptor's source is a human donor in good health. The CDR3 coding sequence is TGTGCCAGCAGTGCCTACCGGACATTGAGCTCCTACGAGCAGTACTTC. Translation gives CASSAYRTLSSYEQYF.